The clone carrying this TCR beta chain rates as medium-sized. The source of the sample is a study of circulating CD8 cells and anti-PD-1 response in melanoma. Live CD3+CD8+TCRalphabeta+ cells were sorted into four subsets by PD-1 and/or TIGIT. TCR libraries were prepared from around 15 ng of total RNA with the QIAseq Immune Repertoire TCR panel. Each CDR3 protein is one row after TCRdb ran MiXCR on the reads. The sample includes fewer than 2,000 distinct CDR3 sequences, just under 9.5% of them seen just once. This CDR3 spans 14 amino acids. The germline gives CDR1 LNHDA, CDR2 SQIVND (reference sequence). The trim removed 5 bases at V and 6 bases at J, leaving 5 bases unmatched.

The V and J genes are TRBV19 and TRBJ2-1, with 9 nucleotides matching TRBD1. Sequencing was performed on CD8+ T cells from PBMCs, taken at baseline or after one month of anti-PD-1 therapy (not recorded which). The receptor was isolated from a human donor with melanoma. Here the CDR3 reads CASSWGTGINEQFF. In nucleotides, the CDR3 is TGTGCCAGTAGTTGGGGGACAGGGATCAATGAGCAGTTCTTC.